This T cell receptor (beta chain) was retrieved from a study of T-cell memory formation after mild COVID-19 (dated by TCRdb to the early 2020s). Notes on the research overall: Most TCR sequence clusters were specific to one of the two donors. Longitudinal TCRalpha and TCRbeta repertoire sequencing tracked T-cell clones expanding and contracting after mild COVID-19 in a couple of donors. The cohort was made up of two young adult volunteers, one female and one male, who were previously healthy. What the study reported, not specific to this receptor: Only two mild cases were covered in the study, and larger cohorts including severe cases with pre-infection samples were considered necessary. The detection of some responding clones in pre-infection memory suggests that pre-existing cross-reactive memory T cells joined the SARS-CoV-2 response. Balanced CD4/CD8 phenotypes were observed for clones contracting from day 15 to 85, whereas a bias towards CD4+ was observed for a second wave of clones expanding from day 15 to 37. The second-wave clones that peaked on day 37 were not confirmed to be SARS-CoV-2 specific. Contracting CD4+ clones were found mainly in CM and EM memory subsets, while CD8+ clones were enriched in EMRA.

Sequencing was carried out with an Illumina NovaSeq 6000. TCRalpha and TCRbeta cDNA libraries were built by 5'RACE with constant-segment primers, adding sample barcodes and unique molecular identifiers. RNA was extracted from every sample with Trizol reagent. Libraries were amplified in two PCR steps, with a second sample barcode and Illumina TruSeq adapters added in the second step. The libraries were sequenced on an Illumina NovaSeq using 2 x 150 bp paired-end reads. The paper's data handling went like this. Demultiplexing of reads and collapsing into UMI-guided consensus sequences were performed with migec v1.2.7. With mixcr v2.1.11, UMI consensuses were aligned to TRA and TRB V and J templates and assembled into clonotypes. Clonotypes were classified as expanded or contracted when called significant by both edgeR and NoisET, with noise models trained on biological replicates. For edgeR calls, a false discovery rate-adjusted p below 0.01 and a log2 fold-change threshold of 1 were applied. As an exploratory analysis of dynamics, PCA with hierarchical clustering was applied to max-normalized trajectories of the 1000 most abundant clonotypes. Separately sequenced CD4+ and CD8+ repertoires were used to assign the CD4 or CD8 phenotype of responding clones. TCRdb's own reprocessing of the public reads used fastp at Q25 and MiXCR and kept productive beta chains. Identical CDR3 protein sequences are pooled into one entry, listed with their most common genes and DNA. TCRdb, rather than the study authors, made the V and J calls. The sample table contains 430,000 or so distinct CDR3 sequences; only one count was recorded for around 27% of them. The ten largest clones represent roughly an eighth of the sample.

From the germline V gene, CDR1 is SGHRS and CDR2 is YFSETQ. Including the terminal cysteine and phenylalanine, the CDR3 comprises 14 residues. The entry retains the CDR3 DNA only, 42 bases that are in frame from base 1. Relative to germline, V is 4 bases shorter and J is 2 bases shorter, with 10 bases between their ends. Note on this clonotype: Its antigen is unknown. Per-base qualities were not stored, and no clone one base away is much larger.

PBMCs were isolated by Ficoll-Paque density gradient centrifugation. Source material: PBMCs or a T cell subset sorted from them (not recorded which). The receptor chain draws on TRBV5-1 and TRBJ2-1; the D region possibly corresponds to TRBD2 (5 bases align). This receptor was obtained from an adult woman who had mild COVID-19 (a few samples of this study predate the infection). The sample titles of this study are shuffled in the database, so cell type and time point are left out; the donor was told from shared clones. The CDR3: CASSPGVTYNEQFF. The nucleotide sequence reads as follows: TGCGCCAGCAGCCCCGGGGTCACCTACAATGAGCAGTTCTTC.